The 15 T cell receptor beta chains below all came from one sample that was sequenced in a study of breast tumors, draining lymph nodes, adjacent tissues. TCRdb called the multiplex PCR reads again in MiXCR, with one record for every CDR3 protein. The data contain about 230,000 distinct CDR3 sequences, 32% of them singletons. Axillary draining lymph nodes of breast cancer patients supplied the node samples. The sample comprised axillary lymph node tissue. The receptors here all came from a female donor with breast cancer. Some clones in this sample may be carry-over from other donors' samples.

This clonotype has just one count. The rearrangement joins TRBV20-1 to TRBJ2-5; 11 nucleotides agree with TRBD2. The CDR3 is 14 residues long. Germline CDR1 and CDR2: DFQATT and SNEGSKA (reference sequence). V lost 0 bases, J lost 9 bases, and 6 bases stayed unmatched. CDR3 nucleotides: TGCAGTGCTAGAGAGGGTAGCGGGAGGGAGGCCCAGTACTTC. As protein: CSAREGSGREAQYF.

Concerning this clonotype itself: A much larger clone lies one base from this, so it may be a read error. The chain recombines TRBV12-3 or TRBV12-4 with TRBJ1-5; tentative D call: TRBD1 (6 bases). The DNA end is a closer match to TRBJ2-3, so the J assignment may be wrong. The CDR3 length is 15 residues. The CDR3 sequence: CASSLKGGWTQPQYF. In DNA, the CDR3 is TGTGCCAGCAGTTTAAAAGGGGGATGGACTCAGCCCCAGTATTTT.

This clonotype occurred many times. The J gene is TRBJ2-2, the V gene TRBV30, with 10 bases lining up with TRBD2. After removal of 3 bases from V and 7 bases from J, the junction contained 5 bases not matched to a gene. This CDR3 is built from 14 residues. CDR1 is GTSNPN and CDR2 is SVGIG in the germline V gene (reference sequence). The CDR3 here is CAWRAGGPHGELFF. The CDR3 DNA is TGTGCCTGGAGAGCGGGAGGGCCCCACGGGGAGCTGTTTTTT.

The sample holds many counts of this clonotype. The chain couples TRBV28 to TRBJ2-1; 14 nucleotides line up with TRBD2. This CDR3 has 14 amino acids. Germline CDR1 and CDR2: MDHEN and SYDVKM. The ends lost 6 bases at V and 9 bases at J; junction bases unmatched: 4. The CDR3 DNA sequence: TGTGCCAGCAGGGGACTAGCGGGAGCTGCTGAGCAGTTCTTC. Protein sequence: CASRGLAGAAEQFF.

On this clonotype: This could be a read error, since a much larger clone is one nucleotide away. The V and J genes are TRBV20-1 and TRBJ2-7, with D perhaps TRBD1 (5 bases). This CDR3 is 11 amino acids long. CDR1 is DFQATT, CDR2 SNEGSKA, per germline (reference sequence). The CDR3 DNA follows: TGCAGTGCAGGGGCTAGAGGCGAGCAGTCCTTC. It translates to CSAGARGEQSF.

This clonotype appeared many times. This rearrangement joins TRBV14 to TRBJ1-6; D possibly corresponds to TRBD1 (5 bases). Trimming removed 5 bases at V and 10 bases at J, with 12 bases between. Germline values: CDR1 SGHDN, CDR2 FVKESK. There are 13 residues in the CDR3. The DNA for the CDR3 is TGTGCCAGCAGCGGGACTATGCGATCACCCCTCCACTTT. Amino acid sequence: CASSGTMRSPLHF.

This clonotype has a count of ten or more. Its ends do not fully match the called genes, so a read error is possible. The chain uses TRBV7-7 and TRBJ1-4; the D is unclear. This CDR3 is built from 13 residues. CDR1 is SSHAT and CDR2 is FNYEAQ in the germline V gene (reference sequence). CDR3 region: CASSPNFGEKLFF. As DNA, the CDR3 is TGTGCTAGCAGCCCGAACTTTGGGGAAAAACTGTTTTTT.

This clonotype was seen ten or more times. The CDR3 DNA reads as TGTGCCAGCAGCTGGACAGGGAACGAGCAGTACTTC. Translation gives CASSWTGNEQYF. This chain joins TRBV5-8 and TRBJ2-7, with 8 bases that match TRBD1. J lost 5 bases, V lost 3 bases, and 1 base had no gene match. Per the germline V gene, CDR1 is SGHTS and CDR2 is YDEGEE. The CDR3 has 12 amino acids.

This clonotype came up many times. The rearrangement joins TRBV28 to TRBJ2-7, with D unresolved. The CDR3 is made up of 15 amino acids. CDR1 and CDR2 from the germline V gene are MDHEN and SYDVKM. V lost 10 bases and J lost 0, with 19 bases in between. The DNA of the CDR3 is TGTGCCACCCAAACCCCAGCTGGACCCTCCTACGAGCAGTACTTC. Protein: CATQTPAGPSYEQYF.

The chain links TRBV19 to TRBJ2-5; 9 nucleotides match TRBD1. The germline V gene encodes CDR1 LNHDA and CDR2 SQIVND (reference sequence). This CDR3 region has 14 residues. V shed 7 bases, J shed 4 bases, and the junction held 7 bases outside the gene matches. For the CDR3, the DNA is TGTGCCAGTACAGTGACAGGGGGGGGAGAGACCCAGTACTTC. This translates into CASTVTGGGETQYF.

This clonotype was found many times. This sequence joins TRBV28 and TRBJ2-7; 8 bases align to TRBD1. Trimming at V came to 6 bases and at J to 1 base, leaving 5 bases not matched to a gene. Germline V lookup: CDR1 MDHEN, CDR2 SYDVKM. This CDR3 has 14 amino acids. The CDR3 coding sequence is TGTGCCAGCAGAACGACAGGGGAGTCCTACGAGCAGTACTTC. Translating it yields CASRTTGESYEQYF. The complete variable domain, with remaining parts taken from reference TRBV28 and TRBJ2-7, reads DVKVTQSSRYLVKRTGEKVFLECVQDMDHENMFWYRQDPGLGLRLIYFSYDVKMKEKGDIPEGYSVSREKKERFSLILESASTNQTSMYLCASRTTGESYEQYFGPGTRLTVT.

This clonotype was found many times. V usage is TRBV9 and J usage is TRBJ2-2; tentatively, D is TRBD2 (7 bases). Trimming left V 2 bases short and J 6 bases short, with 17 bases between. CDR3 length: 16 amino acids. From germline, CDR1 is SGDLS and CDR2 YYNGEE. Here the CDR3 reads CASSVVGGRGAGELFF. The CDR3, as DNA: TGTGCCAGCAGCGTTGTGGGGGGCCGGGGGGCCGGGGAGCTGTTTTTT.

This clonotype was seen at least ten times. The rearrangement joins TRBV29-1 to TRBJ2-5; TRBD1 aligns across 8 bases. The CDR3 covers 14 residues. In germline, CDR1 is SQVTM, CDR2 ANQGSEA. Unmatched junction bases numbered 9, after V lost 7 bases and J lost 2 bases. CDR3 nucleotides: TGCAGCGCTACCGGGACAGGTTTTCAAGAGACCCAGTACTTC. Its translation is CSATGTGFQETQYF.

The table lists this clonotype with many counts. This may be a read error: a much more frequent sequence differs by one nucleotide. The CDR3 nucleotides read TGCAGTGGGCTAGCAGGGTACGAGCAGTCCTTC. The encoded protein is CSGLAGYEQSF. V and J are TRBV20-1 and TRBJ2-7; TRBD1 or TRBD2 may be the D gene (5 bases each). Looked up from germline, CDR1 is DFQATT and CDR2 is SNEGSKA (reference sequence). This CDR3 has 11 residues.

This clonotype was picked up many times. This chain links TRBV4-1 with TRBJ2-2; D is tentatively TRBD1 or TRBD2 (5 bases each). The germline gives CDR1 MGHRA, CDR2 YSYEKL. CDR3 length: 16 residues. The V and J ends lost 2 bases and 0 bases respectively, with 10 bases between them. CDR3 region: CASSQFGTSNTGELFF. CDR3 nucleotide sequence: TGCGCCAGCAGCCAATTCGGGACGTCGAACACCGGGGAGCTGTTTTTT.